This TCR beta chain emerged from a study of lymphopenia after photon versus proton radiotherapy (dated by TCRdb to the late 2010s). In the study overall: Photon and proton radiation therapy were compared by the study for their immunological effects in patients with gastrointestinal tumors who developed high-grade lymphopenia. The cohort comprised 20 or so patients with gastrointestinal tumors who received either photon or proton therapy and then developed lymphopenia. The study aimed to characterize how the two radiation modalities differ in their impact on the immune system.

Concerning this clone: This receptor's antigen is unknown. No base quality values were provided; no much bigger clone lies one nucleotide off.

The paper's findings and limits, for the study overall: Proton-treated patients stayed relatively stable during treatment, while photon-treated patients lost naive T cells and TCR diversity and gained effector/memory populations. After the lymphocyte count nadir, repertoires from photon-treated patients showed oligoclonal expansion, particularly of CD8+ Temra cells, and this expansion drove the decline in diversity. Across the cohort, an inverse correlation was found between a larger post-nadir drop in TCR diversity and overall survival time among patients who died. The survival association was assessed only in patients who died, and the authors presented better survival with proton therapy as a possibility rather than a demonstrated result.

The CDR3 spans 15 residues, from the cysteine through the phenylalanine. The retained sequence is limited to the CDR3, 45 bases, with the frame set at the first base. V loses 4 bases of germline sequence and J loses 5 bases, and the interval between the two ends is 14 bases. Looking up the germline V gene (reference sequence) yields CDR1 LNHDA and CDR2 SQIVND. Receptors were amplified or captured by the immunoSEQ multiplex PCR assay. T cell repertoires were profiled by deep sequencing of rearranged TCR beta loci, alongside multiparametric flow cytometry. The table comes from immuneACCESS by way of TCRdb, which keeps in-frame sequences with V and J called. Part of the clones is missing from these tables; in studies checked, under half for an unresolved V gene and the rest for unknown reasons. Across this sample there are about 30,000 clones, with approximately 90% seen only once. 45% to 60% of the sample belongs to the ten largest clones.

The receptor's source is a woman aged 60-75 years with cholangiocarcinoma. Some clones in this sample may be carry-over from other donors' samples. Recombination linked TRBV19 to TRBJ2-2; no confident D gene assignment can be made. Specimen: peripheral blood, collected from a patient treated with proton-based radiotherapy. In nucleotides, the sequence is TGTGCCAGTAGTAAACTTCCCCCCCGGACCGGGGAGCTGTTTTTT. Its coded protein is CASSKLPPRTGELFF.